Each of the 30 T cell receptor beta chains below was sequenced from the same sample in a study of T cell clusters in autoimmune cytopenias. TRB was amplified from approximately 230 ng of peripheral blood genomic DNA per sample. Multiplex touch-down PCR amplified TRB using TRB-A and TRB-B pools in one tube. TCRdb reprocessed the multiplex PCR reads, with one entry per CDR3 protein and no DNA. Its listing shows 5,500 to 8,000 distinct CDR3 sequences. These same data were also listed under a study on T cell repertoires in aging, cancer and after chemotherapy.

Sample: peripheral blood. The receptors here all came from a human donor in good health.

The chain couples TRBV30 to TRBJ1-2; as DNA is missing, the TRBD1 call by TCRdb cannot be tested. Germline V gene lookup returns CDR1 GTSNPN and CDR2 SVGIG (reference sequence). The CDR3 spans 13 residues. The CDR3 loop reads CAWSWTGGDGYTF.

This CDR3 reads CASSLQTALGNEQFF. V usage is TRBV7-2 and J usage is TRBJ2-1. Germline V gives CDR1 SGHTA, CDR2 FQGNSA. The CDR3 sequence is 15 residues long.

CDR3 in amino acids: CASSFTVQETQYF. V usage is TRBV5-4 and J usage is TRBJ2-5. This CDR3 is 13 amino acids long. CDR1 and CDR2 from the germline V gene are SGHNT and YYREEE (reference sequence).

The chain has TRBV6-6 and TRBJ1-2; checking the TCRdb D call of TRBD1 is not possible without DNA. Per germline, CDR1 MNHNY and CDR2 SVGAGI (reference sequence). The CDR3 spans 13 residues. CDR3 residues: CASSFDRTGGYTF.

The chain joins TRBV19 to TRBJ1-5; TCRdb's assignment of TRBD1 cannot be checked, as there is no DNA. Per the germline V gene, CDR1 is LNHDA and CDR2 is SQIVND (reference sequence). The CDR3 runs to 15 residues. The CDR3 spells CASSIPDRIWQPQHF.

V is TRBV7-6 and J is TRBJ2-1; the TRBD2 assignment by TCRdb is unverifiable without DNA. The CDR3 consists of 16 residues. Germline CDR1 SGHVS, CDR2 FNYEAQ. The CDR3 spells CASSLAGTSGNNEQFF.

By frequency, this clonotype is medium-sized. The chain has TRBV6-1 and TRBJ2-1. Germline V gene lookup returns CDR1 MNHNS and CDR2 SASEGT. The CDR3 spans 14 residues. The CDR3 sequence: CASSVEPYYNEQFF.

This clonotype is classed as medium-sized by frequency. This sequence joins TRBV6-4 and TRBJ2-2; TCRdb designates TRBD2, a call that cannot be tested without DNA. The germline gives CDR1 MRHNA, CDR2 SNTAGT. The CDR3 sequence is 15 residues long. The CDR3 protein is CASSEEGANTGELFF.

This clonotype is medium-sized by frequency. The chain employs TRBV19 and TRBJ2-1. CDR1 is LNHDA and CDR2 is SQIVND in the germline V gene (reference sequence). The CDR3 has 14 amino acids. The CDR3 loop is CASSIQGSYNEQFF.

This clonotype shows up as medium-sized by frequency. The rearrangement joins TRBV6-5 to TRBJ2-2; the TCRdb D gene call, TRBD1, has no DNA to confirm it. Germline V gene lookup returns CDR1 MNHEY and CDR2 SVGAGI. CDR3 size: 16 residues. CDR3 residues: CASNSDGGRNTGELFF.

The chain has TRBV6-1 and TRBJ1-6; TCRdb picks TRBD1, but there is no DNA to check that call. CDR1 is MNHNS, CDR2 SASEGT, per germline. The CDR3 runs 16 residues. Here the CDR3 reads CASSTTDRTYNSPLHF.

CDR3 region: CASSLTSASSYNEQFF. The rearrangement joins TRBV6-5 to TRBJ2-1; the D gene TCRdb calls, TRBD2, cannot be checked with no DNA. The CDR3 loop spans 16 amino acids. Germline CDR1 and CDR2: MNHEY and SVGAGI.

The CDR3 spells CASTSNSNQPQHF. This chain connects TRBV19 to TRBJ1-5. This CDR3 spans 13 amino acids. Germline CDR1 and CDR2: LNHDA and SQIVND (reference sequence).

This CDR3 is CASSGRDTEAFF. V gene TRBV18 combines with J gene TRBJ1-1; TCRdb indicates TRBD1, and absent DNA this call remains unverified. The CDR3 has 12 residues. Germline CDR1 reads KGHSH; CDR2 reads LQKENI.

The chain links TRBV6-2 or TRBV6-3 to TRBJ2-5; absent DNA, TCRdb's TRBD1 call cannot be checked. The germline V gene encodes CDR1 MNHEY and CDR2 SVGEGT. There are 14 residues in the CDR3. CDR3 protein: CASLGVPGSETQYF.

This chain links TRBV7-9 with TRBJ2-2; TCRdb returns TRBD2, unconfirmable since there is no DNA. CDR3 size: 15 residues. Germline CDR1 and CDR2: SEHNR and FQNEAQ (reference sequence). The CDR3 reads CASSPGTSGSRELFF.

CDR3 amino acids: CASSSPSGVSTDTQYF. This sequence joins TRBV7-9 and TRBJ2-3; TCRdb's D gene call, TRBD2, goes unchecked for lack of DNA. CDR1 and CDR2 from the germline V gene are SEHNR and FQNEAQ (reference sequence). The CDR3 spans 16 residues.

This clonotype is identified as medium-sized from frequency. The chain has TRBV5-4 and TRBJ2-3. The CDR3 consists of 14 residues. Germline CDR1 is SGHNT and CDR2 is YYREEE (reference sequence). CDR3 in amino acids: CASSASDSTDTQYF.

This chain connects TRBV7-2 to TRBJ2-7; TCRdb outputs TRBD2, but without DNA this stays unchecked. CDR1 is SGHTA and CDR2 is FQGNSA in the germline V gene. The CDR3 runs to 13 residues. The CDR3 loop reads CASSLGGHYEQYF.

According to its frequency, this clonotype is medium-sized (0.01 to 0.1%). The genes are TRBV6-5 and TRBJ2-2; TCRdb outputs TRBD2, but without DNA this stays unchecked. This CDR3 has 15 residues. Germline-derived CDR1 and CDR2 are MNHEY and SVGAGI. CDR3 loop: CASSFRRAGTGELFF.

Judged by frequency, this clonotype is medium-sized (0.01 to 0.1%). The gene calls are TRBV19 and TRBJ2-3; TCRdb's D gene call, TRBD2, goes unchecked for lack of DNA. In germline, CDR1 is LNHDA, CDR2 SQIVND (reference sequence). The CDR3 consists of 18 residues. The CDR3 loop reads CASSMGLALVPETDTQYF.

This chain links TRBV6-5 with TRBJ2-3; TCRdb calls TRBD1, which cannot be checked without DNA. CDR3 length equals 13 residues. The germline CDR1 and CDR2 sequences are MNHEY and SVGAGI. The CDR3 sequence: CASSDQGEDTQYF.

The chain links TRBV18 to TRBJ1-1; the D call of TRBD1 rests on TCRdb alone, since no DNA is present to check it. CDR1 is KGHSH, CDR2 LQKENI, per germline. The CDR3 spans 14 residues. CDR3 residues: CASSPDRLYTEAFF. Full variable domain (missing parts from reference TRBV18 and TRBJ1-1): NAGVMQNPRHLVRRRGQEARLRCSPMKGHSHVYWYRQLPEEGLKFMVYLQKENIIDESGMPKERFSAEFPKEGPSILRIQQVVRGDSAAYFCASSPDRLYTEAFFGQGTRLTVV.

The gene calls are TRBV12-3 or TRBV12-4 and TRBJ2-7. The CDR3 spans 12 residues. The CDR3 protein is CASNGSSYEQYF.

The chain uses TRBV6-1 and TRBJ1-5; lacking DNA, the TRBD1 call made by TCRdb goes unchecked. There are 16 residues in the CDR3. Germline V gene sequence: CDR1 MNHNS, CDR2 SASEGT. CDR3: CASSEALTLRDQPQHF.

The chain is built from TRBV5-5 and TRBJ1-3; TCRdb selects TRBD1, and the lack of DNA leaves this call unchecked. The CDR3 loop spans 16 amino acids. CDR1 is SGHKS and CDR2 is YYEKEE in the germline V gene (reference sequence). CDR3 in amino acids: CASSLDGTGFGNTIYF. Full variable domain (rest looked up from reference TRBV5-5 and TRBJ1-3): DAGVTQSPTHLIKTRGQQVTLRCSPISGHKSVSWYQQVLGQGPQFIFQYYEKEERGRGNFPDRFSARQFPNYSSELNVNALLLGDSALYLCASSLDGTGFGNTIYFGEGSWLTVV.

This sequence joins TRBV24-1 and TRBJ2-2; lacking DNA, the TRBD1 call made by TCRdb goes unchecked. This CDR3 has 15 residues. The V gene's germline CDR1 is KGHDR and CDR2 SFDVKD. The CDR3 spells CATSDLRTGTGELFF.

This clonotype is medium-sized by frequency. This chain connects TRBV18 to TRBJ1-4. The CDR3 contains 14 residues. Germline V lookup: CDR1 KGHSH, CDR2 LQKENI. CDR3 loop: CASSPTGVDEKLFF. The variable domain in full, completed from reference TRBV18 and TRBJ1-4, reads NAGVMQNPRHLVRRRGQEARLRCSPMKGHSHVYWYRQLPEEGLKFMVYLQKENIIDESGMPKERFSAEFPKEGPSILRIQQVVRGDSAAYFCASSPTGVDEKLFFGSGTQLSVL.

This sequence joins TRBV12-3 or TRBV12-4 and TRBJ2-7; TCRdb calls TRBD2, which cannot be checked without DNA. The CDR3 has 16 amino acids. The CDR3 loop reads CASSLESRPFSYEQYF.

V gene TRBV18 combines with J gene TRBJ1-6; TCRdb's D call of TRBD1 is untestable without DNA. In germline, CDR1 is KGHSH, CDR2 LQKENI. CDR3 size: 15 residues. CDR3: CASSPFDRGNSPLHF.